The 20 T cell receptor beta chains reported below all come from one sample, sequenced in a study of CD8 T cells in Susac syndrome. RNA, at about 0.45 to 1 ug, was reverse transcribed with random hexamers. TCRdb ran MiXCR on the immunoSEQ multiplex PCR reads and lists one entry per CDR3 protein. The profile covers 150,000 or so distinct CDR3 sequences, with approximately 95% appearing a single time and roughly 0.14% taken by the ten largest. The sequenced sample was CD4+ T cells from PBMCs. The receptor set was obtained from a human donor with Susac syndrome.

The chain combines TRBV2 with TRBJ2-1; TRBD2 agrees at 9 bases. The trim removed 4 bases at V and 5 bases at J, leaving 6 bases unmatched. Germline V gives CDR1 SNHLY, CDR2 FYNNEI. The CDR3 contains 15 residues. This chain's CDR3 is CASSVDSGGHNEQFF. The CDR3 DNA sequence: TGTGCCAGCAGTGTGGATAGCGGGGGTCACAATGAGCAGTTCTTC.

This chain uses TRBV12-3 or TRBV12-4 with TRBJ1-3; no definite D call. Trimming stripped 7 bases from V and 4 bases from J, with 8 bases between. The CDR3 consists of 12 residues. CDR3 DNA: TGTGCCAGCACCTCCTGGGGAAACACCATATATTTT. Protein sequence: CASTSWGNTIYF.

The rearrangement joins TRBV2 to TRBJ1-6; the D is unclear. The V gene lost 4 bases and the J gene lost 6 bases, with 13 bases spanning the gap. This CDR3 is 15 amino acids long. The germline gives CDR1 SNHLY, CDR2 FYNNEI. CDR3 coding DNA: TGTGCCAGCAGTGCTGTTAGCAGGAGTAATTCACCCCTCCACTTT. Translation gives CASSAVSRSNSPLHF.

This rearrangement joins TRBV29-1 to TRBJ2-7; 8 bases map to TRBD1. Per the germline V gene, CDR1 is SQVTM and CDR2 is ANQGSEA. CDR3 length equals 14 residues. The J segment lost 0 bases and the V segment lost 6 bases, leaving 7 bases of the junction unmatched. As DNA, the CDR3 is TGCAGCGTCGCAGGGACAGGAAGCTCCTACGAGCAGTACTTC. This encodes CSVAGTGSSYEQYF.

CDR3 loop: CASSSQPQNTEAFF. DNA for the CDR3: TGTGCCAGCAGCTCCCAACCCCAGAACACTGAAGCTTTCTTT. The chain joins TRBV7-9 to TRBJ1-1; D gene ambiguous. The CDR3 is made up of 14 amino acids. Per germline, CDR1 SEHNR and CDR2 FQNEAQ (reference sequence). V dropped 4 bases and J dropped 1 base, with 10 bases sitting between them.

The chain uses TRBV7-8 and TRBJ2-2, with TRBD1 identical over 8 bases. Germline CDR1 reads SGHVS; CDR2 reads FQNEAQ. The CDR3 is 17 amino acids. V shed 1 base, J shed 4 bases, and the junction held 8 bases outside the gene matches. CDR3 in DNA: TGTGCCAGCAGCTTAGGGTCCCAGGGGGCGCGCACCGGGGAGCTGTTTTTT. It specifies CASSLGSQGARTGELFF.

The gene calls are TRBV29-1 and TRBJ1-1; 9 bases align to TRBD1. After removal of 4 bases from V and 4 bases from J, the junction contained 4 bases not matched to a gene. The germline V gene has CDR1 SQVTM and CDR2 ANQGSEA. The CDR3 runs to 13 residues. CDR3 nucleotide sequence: TGCAGCGTTGCACAGGGGGCTAGCACTGAAGCTTTCTTT. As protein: CSVAQGASTEAFF.

This chain's CDR3 is CASSPGLDPGANVLTF. The CDR3 nucleotides are TGCGCCAGCAGCCCGGGGTTGGATCCCGGGGCCAACGTCCTGACTTTC. V gene TRBV5-1 combines with J gene TRBJ2-6, with D possibly matching TRBD2 (5 bases). V gave up 4 bases and J gave up 4 bases, with 15 bases separating them. There are 16 residues in the CDR3. CDR1 is SGHRS, CDR2 YFSETQ, per germline. The full variable domain, its missing parts supplied by reference TRBV5-1 and TRBJ2-6, is KAGVTQTPRYLIKTRGQQVTLSCSPISGHRSVSWYQQTPGQGLQFLFEYFSETQRNKGNFPGRFSGRQFSNSRSEMNVSTLELGDSALYLCASSPGLDPGANVLTFGAGSRLTVL.

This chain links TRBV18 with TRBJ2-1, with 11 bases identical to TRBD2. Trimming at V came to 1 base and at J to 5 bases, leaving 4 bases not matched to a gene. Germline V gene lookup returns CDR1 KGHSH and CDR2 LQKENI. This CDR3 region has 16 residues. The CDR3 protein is CASSPLLAGVDNEQFF. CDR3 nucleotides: TGTGCCAGCTCACCACTACTAGCGGGAGTCGACAATGAGCAGTTCTTC.

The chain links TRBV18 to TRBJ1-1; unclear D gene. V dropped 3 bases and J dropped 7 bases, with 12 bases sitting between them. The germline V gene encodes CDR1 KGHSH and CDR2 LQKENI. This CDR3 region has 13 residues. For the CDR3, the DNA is TGTGCCAGCTCACCGAGCGACACACGTGAAGCTTTCTTT. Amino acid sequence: CASSPSDTREAFF.

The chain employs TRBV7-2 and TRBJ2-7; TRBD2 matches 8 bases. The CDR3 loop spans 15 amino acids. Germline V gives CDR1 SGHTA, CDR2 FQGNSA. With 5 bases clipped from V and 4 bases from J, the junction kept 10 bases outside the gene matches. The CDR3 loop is CASSRQSGSGYEQYF. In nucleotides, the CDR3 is TGTGCCAGCAGCCGTCAGAGCGGGAGCGGATACGAGCAGTACTTC.

The CDR3 sequence: CASSLVRGAETQYF. The CDR3 DNA follows: TGTGCCAGCAGCTTGGTCAGGGGTGCAGAGACCCAGTACTTC. The J gene is TRBJ2-5, the V gene TRBV5-6, with D possibly TRBD1 on 6 matching bases. V was cut by 0 bases and J by 4 bases, with 10 bases left in between. The CDR3 sequence is 14 residues long. Germline V gives CDR1 SGHDT, CDR2 YYEEEE.

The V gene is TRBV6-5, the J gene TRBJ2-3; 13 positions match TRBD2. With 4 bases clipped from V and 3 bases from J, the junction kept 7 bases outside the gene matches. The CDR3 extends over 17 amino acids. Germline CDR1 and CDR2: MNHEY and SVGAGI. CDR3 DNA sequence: TGTGCCAGCAGTTCCGGGACTAGCGGGATCCGGACAGATACGCAGTATTTT. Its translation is CASSSGTSGIRTDTQYF.

The CDR3 protein is CASSVRAGVSTDTQYF. For the CDR3, the DNA is TGTGCCAGCAGCGTAAGGGCGGGGGTTAGCACAGATACGCAGTATTTT. The chain is built from TRBV9 and TRBJ2-3, with 7 bases that match TRBD2. The CDR3 runs to 16 residues. The V gene end was trimmed by 1 base and the J gene end by 0 bases; junction bases not matched to a gene: 5. Germline assignment: CDR1 SGDLS and CDR2 YYNGEE.

The CDR3 DNA is TGTGCCAGCAGCCAAGATCTCAGTCCTACTAACTATGGCTACACCTTC. Translating gives CASSQDLSPTNYGYTF. J is TRBJ1-2 and V is TRBV4-2; D gene unclear. The length of the CDR3 is 16 residues. Germline lookup yields CDR1 LGHNA and CDR2 YNFKEQ. Trimming took off 0 bases at V and 0 bases at J, with 11 bases between the two ends.

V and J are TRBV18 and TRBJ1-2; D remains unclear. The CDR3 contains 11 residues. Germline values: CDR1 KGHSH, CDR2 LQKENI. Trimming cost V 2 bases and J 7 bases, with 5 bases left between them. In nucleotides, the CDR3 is TGTGCCAGCTCACCAACCGTTGGCTACACCTTC. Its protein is CASSPTVGYTF.

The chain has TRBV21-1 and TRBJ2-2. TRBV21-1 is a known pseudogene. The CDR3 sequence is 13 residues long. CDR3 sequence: CASSTTATGELFF. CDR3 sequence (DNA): TGTGCCAGCAGCACCACGGCGACCGGGGAGCTGTTTTTT.

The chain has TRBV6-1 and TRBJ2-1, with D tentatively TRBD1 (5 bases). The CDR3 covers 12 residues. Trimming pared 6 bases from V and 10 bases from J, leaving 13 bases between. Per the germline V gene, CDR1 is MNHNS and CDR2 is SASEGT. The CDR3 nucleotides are TGTGCCAGCAGGCCTACAGGTACGGAGCAGTTCTTC. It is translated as CASRPTGTEQFF.

CDR3 sequence: CASSFILGPDRNTEAFF. The CDR3 bases are TGCGCCAGCAGCTTCATCCTAGGCCCGGATAGGAACACTGAAGCTTTCTTT. The chain uses TRBV5-1 and TRBJ1-1; D gene ambiguous. CDR1 is SGHRS and CDR2 is YFSETQ in the germline V gene. V lost 2 bases to trimming and J lost 1 base, with 18 bases between them. The CDR3 runs to 17 residues.

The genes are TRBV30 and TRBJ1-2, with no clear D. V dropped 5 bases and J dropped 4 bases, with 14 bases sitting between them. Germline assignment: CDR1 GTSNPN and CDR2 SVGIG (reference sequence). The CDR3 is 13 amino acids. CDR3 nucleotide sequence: TGTGCCTGGGGGGATCTTCCGGGCTATGGCTACACCTTC. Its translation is CAWGDLPGYGYTF.